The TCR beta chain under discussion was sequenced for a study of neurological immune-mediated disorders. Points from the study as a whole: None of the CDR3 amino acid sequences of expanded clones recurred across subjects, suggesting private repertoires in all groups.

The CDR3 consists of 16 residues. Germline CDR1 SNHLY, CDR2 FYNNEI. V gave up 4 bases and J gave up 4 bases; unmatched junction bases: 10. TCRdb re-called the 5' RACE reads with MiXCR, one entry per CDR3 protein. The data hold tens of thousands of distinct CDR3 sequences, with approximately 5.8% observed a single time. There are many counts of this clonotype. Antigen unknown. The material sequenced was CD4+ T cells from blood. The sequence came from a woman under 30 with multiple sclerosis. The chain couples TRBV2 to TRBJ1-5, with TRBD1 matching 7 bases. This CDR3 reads CASSGRVVTGNQPQHF. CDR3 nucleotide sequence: TGTGCCAGCAGTGGAAGAGTAGTGACAGGGAATCAGCCCCAGCATTTT.